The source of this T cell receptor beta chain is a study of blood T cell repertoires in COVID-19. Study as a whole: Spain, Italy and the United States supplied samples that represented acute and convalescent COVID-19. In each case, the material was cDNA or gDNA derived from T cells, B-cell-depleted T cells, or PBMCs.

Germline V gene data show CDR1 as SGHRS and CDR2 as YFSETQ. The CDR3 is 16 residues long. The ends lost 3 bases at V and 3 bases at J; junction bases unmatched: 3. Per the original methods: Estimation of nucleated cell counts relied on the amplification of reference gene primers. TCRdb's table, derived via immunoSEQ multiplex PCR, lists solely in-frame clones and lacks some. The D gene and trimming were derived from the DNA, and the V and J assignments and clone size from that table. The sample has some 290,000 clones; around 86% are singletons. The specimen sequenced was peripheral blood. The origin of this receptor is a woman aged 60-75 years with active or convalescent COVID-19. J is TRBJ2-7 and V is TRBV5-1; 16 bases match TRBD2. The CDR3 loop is CASSSGLAGGIYEQYF. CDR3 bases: TGCGCCAGCAGCTCGGGACTAGCGGGGGGGATCTACGAGCAGTACTTC. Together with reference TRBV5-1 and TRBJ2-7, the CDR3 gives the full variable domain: KAGVTQTPRYLIKTRGQQVTLSCSPISGHRSVSWYQQTPGQGLQFLFEYFSETQRNKGNFPGRFSGRQFSNSRSEMNVSTLELGDSALYLCASSSGLAGGIYEQYFGPGTRLTVT.